Here is one T cell receptor beta chain with its context. 13 Jbeta primers and 60 Vbeta primers were used for the PCR. The table came from immunoSEQ multiplex PCR; TCRdb's copy has only in-frame clones and leaves some out. The sample has fewer than 200,000 clones, around 72% seen once. CDR1 SEHNR and CDR2 FQNEAQ come from the germline V gene (reference sequence). Trimming cost V 3 bases and J 5 bases, with 10 bases left between them. CDR3 length: 13 amino acids. This record belongs to a study of cytomegalovirus exposure and HLA in healthy donors. The sequencing sample was made of PBMCs. The V gene is TRBV7-9, the J gene TRBJ1-2, with D possibly being TRBD1 (5 bases). The source is a man aged 35 to 55 in good health and CMV-seropositive. Here the CDR3 DNA reads TGTGCCAGCAGCTTCGGGACTACATATGGCTACACCTTC. Amino acids: CASSFGTTYGYTF.